These 23 T cell receptor beta chains originate from one sample sequenced in a study of response to subunit inactivated influenza vaccine. TCRdb analysed the RT-PCR reads with MiXCR anew, one entry per CDR3 protein. This repertoire shows over 800,000 distinct CDR3 sequences, around 20% found once; its top ten account for roughly 10%. Source: PBMCs from blood, taken approximately 5 days after vaccination. These receptors all come from a man over 45 who received an inactivated influenza vaccine.

The J gene is TRBJ1-6, the V gene TRBV7-9; 8 bases map to TRBD1. Germline trimming cut 0 bases from V and 5 bases from J; bases unmatched to any gene: 3. CDR3 size: 16 residues. The V gene's germline CDR1 is SEHNR and CDR2 FQNEAQ (reference sequence). The DNA of the CDR3 is TGTGCCAGCAGCTTAGCTATGGGACAGGATAATTCACCCCTCCACTTT. Encoded protein: CASSLAMGQDNSPLHF.

This clonotype showed up just a few times. This chain uses TRBV20-1 with TRBJ2-2; unclear D gene. V was shortened by 0 bases and J by 4 bases, with 12 bases between the two germline ends. Germline V gives CDR1 DFQATT, CDR2 SNEGSKA (reference sequence). CDR3 length equals 15 residues. Here the CDR3 reads CSARDGLRVTGELFF. The CDR3 bases are TGCAGTGCTAGAGACGGGCTTAGGGTCACCGGGGAGCTGTTTTTT.

At least ten counts were recorded for this clonotype. V and J are TRBV20-1 and TRBJ2-1; weak D call: TRBD2 (5 bases). Germline V gene sequence: CDR1 DFQATT, CDR2 SNEGSKA (reference sequence). This CDR3 comprises 14 residues. The V gene lost 2 bases and the J gene lost 6 bases, with 14 bases spanning the gap. The CDR3 spells CSARPAVRVNEQFF. The CDR3 DNA follows: TGCAGTGCTAGACCAGCGGTGAGGGTCAATGAGCAGTTCTTC.

The J gene is TRBJ2-7, the V gene TRBV3-1; TRBD2 matches at 8 bases. J was trimmed by 3 bases and V by 3 bases; bases with no gene match: 10. The germline gives CDR1 LGHDT, CDR2 YNNKEL (reference sequence). The CDR3 contains 16 residues. The CDR3 loop is CASSQYAGGHIYEQYF. For the CDR3, the DNA is TGTGCCAGCAGCCAGTACGCGGGAGGCCACATCTACGAGCAGTACTTC.

This clonotype has a handful of counts. V is TRBV4-1 and J is TRBJ1-4; no clear D gene. V was cut by 3 bases and J by 4 bases, with 9 bases left in between. Germline V gene sequence: CDR1 MGHRA, CDR2 YSYEKL. This CDR3 is built from 14 residues. CDR3 region: CASSQGLVNEKLFF. CDR3 in DNA: TGCGCCAGCAGCCAGGGTCTAGTTAATGAAAAACTGTTTTTT.

This clonotype was seen a handful of times. The gene calls are TRBV5-1 and TRBJ2-2; D might be TRBD2 (6 bases). V was clipped by 4 bases and J by 4 bases, with 17 bases between them. The V gene's germline CDR1 is SGHRS and CDR2 YFSETQ. CDR3 length: 16 residues. CDR3 residues: CASSLGTEGRTGELFF. The CDR3 DNA reads TGCGCCAGCAGCCTTGGGACGGAGGGCCGCACCGGGGAGCTGTTTTTT.

The rearrangement joins TRBV29-1 to TRBJ2-3, with D possibly matching TRBD2 (7 bases). The CDR3 extends over 14 amino acids. Trimming took off 7 bases at V and 1 base at J, with 15 bases between the two ends. The germline gives CDR1 SQVTM, CDR2 ANQGSEA. This CDR3 reads CSGKRGGGTDTQYF. Here the CDR3 DNA reads TGCAGCGGCAAGAGGGGGGGGGGCACAGATACGCAGTATTTT.

This rearrangement joins TRBV7-2 to TRBJ2-2; no clear D gene. This CDR3 is 15 amino acids long. CDR1 SGHTA and CDR2 FQGNSA come from the germline V gene. V gave up 3 bases and J gave up 1 base, with 9 bases separating them. The CDR3 bases are TGTGCCAGCAGCTTGACTTCAGGGAACACCGGGGAGCTGTTTTTT. This encodes CASSLTSGNTGELFF.

This clonotype was recorded a few times. The genes are TRBV15 and TRBJ2-1; 9 positions match TRBD2. The V segment lost 8 bases and the J segment 8 bases; nucleotides outside the gene matches: 10. CDR1 and CDR2 from the germline V gene are LNHNV and YYDKDF (reference sequence). The CDR3 runs 14 residues. DNA for the CDR3: TGTGCCACCCTTGAAAGCGGGAGGCCTCATGAGCAGTTCTTC. The encoded protein is CATLESGRPHEQFF. Supplemented by reference TRBV15 and TRBJ2-1, the full variable domain reads DAMVIQNPRYQVTQFGKPVTLSCSQTLNHNVMYWYQQKSSQAPKLLFHYYDKDFNNEADTPDNFQSRRPNTSFCFLDIRSPGLGDTAMYLCATLESGRPHEQFFGPGTRLTVL.

This clonotype was observed a handful of times. This sequence joins TRBV20-1 and TRBJ2-1; 8 positions agree with TRBD2. Germline V gives CDR1 DFQATT, CDR2 SNEGSKA (reference sequence). The junction had 7 bases not matched to a gene; V was cut back by 5 bases and J by 7 bases. The CDR3 extends over 13 amino acids. The CDR3, as DNA: TGCAGTGCTCCAAGGACTAGCAGAAATGAGCAGTTCTTC. This sequence encodes CSAPRTSRNEQFF.

In its sample, this clonotype was seen a few times. The chain is built from TRBV20-1 and TRBJ1-6, with a possible D match to TRBD1 (6 bases). V shed 0 bases and J shed 8 bases, with 17 bases lying between them. CDR3 length: 16 amino acids. CDR1 is DFQATT and CDR2 is SNEGSKA in the germline V gene (reference sequence). Written as DNA, the CDR3 is TGCAGTGCTAGAGACCAGTCCTGGGGGCCTTATTCACCCCTCCACTTT. Translation: CSARDQSWGPYSPLHF.

The V call is TRBV11-2, the J call TRBJ2-4, with TRBD1 matching over 8 bases. This CDR3 has 15 amino acids. The germline CDR1 and CDR2 sequences are SGHAT and FQNNGV. V was pared by 5 bases and J by 8 bases, with 11 bases of the junction left unmatched. In nucleotides, the CDR3 is TGTGCCAGCAGCGCACTCCGGACAGGGACGCACATTCAGTACTTC. This encodes CASSALRTGTHIQYF.

The J gene is TRBJ1-4, the V gene TRBV10-3; TRBD1 matches at 7 bases. V dropped 0 bases and J dropped 10; count of bases not matched to a gene: 11. Germline CDR1 and CDR2: ENHRY and SYGVKD. The CDR3 extends over 16 amino acids. CDR3 region: CAISESPGTVMGKLFF. CDR3 in DNA: TGTGCCATCAGTGAGTCTCCCGGGACAGTTATGGGAAAACTGTTTTTT.

The chain uses TRBV28 and TRBJ2-5; D unclear. CDR3 size: 14 residues. Trimming stripped 3 bases from V and 4 bases from J, with 12 bases between. Looked up from germline, CDR1 is MDHEN and CDR2 is SYDVKM. The CDR3 loop is CASSLLPRRETQYF. In nucleotides, the CDR3 is TGTGCCAGCAGTTTGCTTCCTAGACGAGAGACCCAGTACTTC.

This clonotype was seen more than once but under ten times. This chain joins TRBV27 and TRBJ1-1; the D gene is possibly TRBD1 (5 bases). Trimming pared 3 bases from V and 1 base from J, leaving 12 bases between. The CDR3 contains 15 residues. The germline V gene encodes CDR1 MNHEY and CDR2 SMNVEV (reference sequence). The DNA of the CDR3 is TGTGCCAGCAGTTTTCAAGGGGCCCGGAACACTGAAGCTTTCTTT. Its protein product is CASSFQGARNTEAFF.

As to this clonotype: A much larger clone lies one base from this, so it may be a read error. The chain combines TRBV20-1 with TRBJ2-1; either TRBD1 or TRBD2 may supply D (5 bases each). CDR1 DFQATT and CDR2 SNEGSKA come from the germline V gene (reference sequence). The ends were cut back, 7 bases at V and 0 bases at J, with 19 bases in the middle. This CDR3 has 16 amino acids. The CDR3 DNA sequence: TGCAGTGATAGCTCCCCGGGACCGACCTCCTACAATGAGCAGTTCTTC. It translates to CSDSSPGPTSYNEQFF.

The CDR3 loop is CASTTGGGREDTQYF. CDR3 nucleotides: TGTGCCAGTACAACCGGCGGCGGGAGGGAAGATACGCAGTATTTT. This sequence joins TRBV11-3 and TRBJ2-3; TRBD2 matches 9 bases. Germline CDR1 reads SGHNT; CDR2 reads YENEEA. Trimming cost V 9 bases and J 5 bases; bases outside gene matches: 12. This CDR3 is built from 15 residues. The variable domain in full, with the rest retrieved from reference TRBV11-3 and TRBJ2-3, is EAGVVQSPRYKIIEKKQPVAFWCNPISGHNTLYWYLQNLGQGPELLIRYENEEAVDDSQLPKDRFSAERLKGVDSTLKIQPAELGDSAVYLCASTTGGGREDTQYFGPGTRLTVL.

There are a few counts of this clonotype. V usage is TRBV18 and J usage is TRBJ1-2; D remains unclear. V lost 2 bases to trimming and J lost 1 base, with 8 bases between them. The CDR3 totals 14 residues. Looked up from germline, CDR1 is KGHSH and CDR2 is LQKENI. CDR3 amino acids: CASSPREFNYGYTF. The CDR3 nucleotides read TGTGCCAGCTCACCAAGGGAGTTTAACTATGGCTACACCTTC.

The V gene is TRBV25-1, the J gene TRBJ2-6, with D perhaps TRBD1 (6 bases). The CDR3 consists of 16 residues. The V end was cut by 5 bases, the J end by 2 bases, with 13 bases between. Looked up from germline, CDR1 is MGHDK and CDR2 is SYGVNS. The CDR3 DNA reads as TGTGCCAGCAGTCGGTCAGGGGTCGCTGGGGCCAACGTCCTGACTTTC. It translates to CASSRSGVAGANVLTF.

This chain uses TRBV24-1 with TRBJ2-3; 7 bases are shared with TRBD2. This CDR3 contains 15 residues. In germline, CDR1 is KGHDR, CDR2 SFDVKD. With 2 bases clipped from V and 2 bases from J, the junction kept 3 bases outside the gene matches. CDR3 loop: CATSDWDYLTDTQYF. CDR3 DNA: TGTGCCACCAGTGATTGGGACTATCTCACAGATACGCAGTATTTT.

This clonotype was detected ten times or more. The gene calls are TRBV4-1 and TRBJ1-1, with D possibly being TRBD1 (5 bases). Per germline, CDR1 MGHRA and CDR2 YSYEKL. The CDR3 runs to 16 residues. Trimming pared 1 base from V and 1 base from J, leaving 13 bases between. The CDR3 loop reads CASSQGMGERNTEAFF. CDR3 DNA sequence: TGCGCCAGCAGCCAAGGCATGGGGGAACGGAACACTGAAGCTTTCTTT.

This clonotype was observed at least ten times. The chain has TRBV5-8 and TRBJ2-5; TRBD2 matches 9 bases. The CDR3 is made up of 15 amino acids. V was pared by 4 bases and J by 5 bases, with 9 bases of the junction left unmatched. In germline, CDR1 is SGHTS, CDR2 YDEGEE. The CDR3 sequence is CASSLKWTSEETQYF. The DNA for the CDR3 is TGTGCCAGCAGCCTAAAGTGGACTAGCGAGGAGACCCAGTACTTC.

This clonotype was detected only a few times. This sequence joins TRBV20-1 and TRBJ1-1, with no clear D. V shed 2 bases and J shed 4 bases, with 8 bases lying between them. The germline V gene encodes CDR1 DFQATT and CDR2 SNEGSKA (reference sequence). The CDR3 is made up of 12 amino acids. CDR3 in amino acids: CSARLAGTEAFF. The CDR3, as DNA: TGCAGTGCTAGATTAGCGGGCACTGAAGCTTTCTTT.